Each of the 18 T cell receptor beta chains below was sequenced from the same sample in a study of T cells in Graves' hyperthyroidism and ophthalmopathy. Amplified TCR beta CDR3 regions came from RNA transcripts. First-round RT-PCR with HTBI primers amplified the TCR CDR3 region. MiXCR was run by TCRdb on the multiplex PCR reads, yielding one entry per CDR3 protein. The sample holds some 600,000 distinct CDR3 sequences, about 45% seen once. Input material: peripheral blood or thyroid tissue (not recorded which). These TCRs come from a woman aged 18-29 years with Graves' hyperthyroidism.

This chain uses TRBV20-1 with TRBJ2-7, with D possibly being TRBD1 (7 bases). With 4 bases removed from V and 0 bases from J, the gap between germline ends came to 16 bases. This CDR3 region has 15 residues. The V gene's germline CDR1 is DFQATT and CDR2 SNEGSKA (reference sequence). The CDR3, as DNA: TGCAGTGCTAAGAAAGGGCGGGACAGCTCCTACGAGCAGTACTTC. Translating it yields CSAKKGRDSSYEQYF.

This clonotype was seen repeatedly, ten times or more. The V call is TRBV7-6, the J call TRBJ1-4; 9 positions match TRBD1. The CDR3 sequence is 14 residues long. CDR1 SGHVS and CDR2 FNYEAQ come from the germline V gene. V trimming: 8 bases; J trimming: 6 bases; junction bases outside the gene matches: 7. CDR3 sequence (DNA): TGTGCCAGCTCTCCGGGACAGGGAGATGAAAAACTGTTTTTT. This translates into CASSPGQGDEKLFF.

This chain links TRBV20-1 with TRBJ1-2, with D maybe TRBD1 (6 bases). Germline CDR1 and CDR2: DFQATT and SNEGSKA (reference sequence). Trimming shortened V by 1 base and J by 3 bases, and 9 bases separated the two germline ends. The CDR3 extends over 13 amino acids. This CDR3 reads CSARGGGDYGYTF. CDR3 DNA sequence: TGCAGTGCTAGAGGGGGGGGCGACTATGGCTACACCTTC.

This clonotype was seen a handful of times. The V gene is TRBV7-6, the J gene TRBJ1-5; possible D gene TRBD1, 6 bases. The CDR3 sequence is 15 residues long. Trimming took 3 bases from V and 0 from J, leaving 9 bases between them. Germline-derived CDR1 and CDR2 are SGHVS and FNYEAQ. As DNA, the CDR3 is TGTGCCAGCAGCTTGGACAGTTCTAGCAATCAGCCCCAGCATTTT. Protein product: CASSLDSSSNQPQHF.

Notes on this clonotype: A clone one base away is much larger, so this may be a read error. The rearrangement links TRBV24-1 to TRBJ1-4; tentative D call: TRBD1 (5 bases). V was pared by 3 bases and J by 6 bases, with 13 bases between. Germline V gene sequence: CDR1 KGHDR, CDR2 SFDVKD. The CDR3 covers 15 residues. DNA of the CDR3: TGTGCCACCAGTGATCCGGGGGAGGTGGATGAAAAACTGTTTTTT. Its translation: CATSDPGEVDEKLFF.

Turning to this clonotype: It may be a read error: a sequence one base away is much more abundant. CDR3 bases: TGTGCCATCAGTTTGGAGGGCGCCTCACAAGAGATCCAGTACTTC. Residues: CAISLEGASQEIQYF. The V gene is TRBV10-3, the J gene TRBJ2-5, with D maybe TRBD2 (6 bases). CDR3 length: 15 amino acids. CDR1 ENHRY and CDR2 SYGVKD come from the germline V gene.

This chain links TRBV29-1 with TRBJ1-2; unclear D gene. The CDR3 consists of 12 residues. Trimming took 8 bases from V and 4 from J, leaving 14 bases between them. Looked up from germline, CDR1 is SQVTM and CDR2 is ANQGSEA. CDR3 nucleotide sequence: TGCAGCTTAGTCGGACGGAGCTATGGCTACACCTTC. Translated: CSLVGRSYGYTF. Supplemented by reference TRBV29-1 and TRBJ1-2, the full variable domain reads SAVISQKPSRDICQRGTSLTIQCQVDSQVTMMFWYRQQPGQSLTLIATANQGSEATYESGFVIDKFPISRPNLTFSTLTVSNMSPEDSSIYLCSLVGRSYGYTFGSGTRLTVV.

The chain joins TRBV5-1 to TRBJ1-1; maybe TRBD1 (5 bases). V was cut by 4 bases and J by 3 bases, with 10 bases left in between. The V gene's germline CDR1 is SGHRS and CDR2 YFSETQ. This CDR3 has 13 residues. The CDR3 bases are TGCGCCAGCAGCAAGGTACAGGACACTGAAGCTTTCTTT. Protein sequence: CASSKVQDTEAFF.

The rearrangement links TRBV20-1 to TRBJ2-5; 8 nucleotides line up with TRBD2. The germline gives CDR1 DFQATT, CDR2 SNEGSKA (reference sequence). With V trimmed by 3 bases and J by 2 bases, 5 bases remained unmatched. This CDR3 is built from 14 residues. In DNA, the CDR3 is TGCAGTGCTAGCGGGAGGGCAGGGCAAGAGACCCAGTACTTC. This gives the protein CSASGRAGQETQYF.

This clonotype showed up many times. The V and J genes are TRBV2 and TRBJ1-2, with 7 nucleotides matching TRBD1. This CDR3 comprises 12 residues. The germline CDR1 and CDR2 sequences are SNHLY and FYNNEI. J gave up 5 bases and V 11 bases, and 8 bases lay outside the gene matches. CDR3 amino acids: CAGERGLYGYTF. CDR3 DNA sequence: TGTGCCGGAGAGAGGGGGCTGTATGGCTACACCTTC.

The chain links TRBV19 to TRBJ2-7; D might be TRBD2 (6 bases). The CDR3 contains 14 residues. Per the germline V gene, CDR1 is LNHDA and CDR2 is SQIVND (reference sequence). V was shortened by 6 bases and J by 0 bases, with 12 bases between the two germline ends. CDR3 nucleotides: TGTGCCAGTAGATGGAGGGATAGCTCCTACGAGCAGTACTTC. Residues: CASRWRDSSYEQYF.

In this sample, this clonotype turned up many times. The chain links TRBV2 to TRBJ1-6; a possible D gene is TRBD1 (6 bases). Germline assignment: CDR1 SNHLY and CDR2 FYNNEI. Between the trimmed V and J ends, which lost 2 bases and 9 bases, there was a span of 17 bases. The CDR3 has 16 residues. DNA for the CDR3: TGTGCCAGCAGTGAAAGGATGGGGGGCGGGGGTTCACCCCTCCACTTT. It is translated as CASSERMGGGGSPLHF. The entire variable domain, with the rest obtained from reference TRBV2 and TRBJ1-6, is as follows: EPEVTQTPSHQVTQMGQEVILRCVPISNHLYFYWYRQILGQKVEFLVSFYNNEISEKSEIFDDQFSVERPDGSNFTLKIRSTKLEDSAMYFCASSERMGGGGSPLHFGNGTRLTVT.

Ten or more counts support this clonotype. The V and J genes are TRBV2 and TRBJ1-2; the D gene is possibly TRBD1 (5 bases). CDR1 is SNHLY and CDR2 is FYNNEI in the germline V gene. CDR3 length equals 12 residues. V dropped 3 bases and J dropped 8 bases, with 10 bases sitting between them. CDR3: CASSDREGGYTF. CDR3 nucleotide sequence: TGTGCCAGCAGTGACAGGGAGGGAGGCTACACCTTC.

The chain links TRBV2 to TRBJ2-7; 11 positions match TRBD2. The trim removed 6 bases at V and 0 bases at J, leaving 7 bases unmatched. Germline-derived CDR1 and CDR2 are SNHLY and FYNNEI. This CDR3 contains 16 residues. The CDR3 region has the DNA TGTGCCAGCAGCCCCATCACTAGCGGGGGCTCCTACGAGCAGTACTTC. Translating gives CASSPITSGGSYEQYF.

In this sample, this clonotype turned up a few times. The V call is TRBV9, the J call TRBJ1-2, with 7 bases identical to TRBD1. This CDR3 is built from 16 residues. CDR1 and CDR2 (germline): SGDLS, YYNGEE. The V segment lost 3 bases and the J segment 8 bases; nucleotides outside the gene matches: 16. The CDR3 nucleotides read TGTGCCAGCAGCGCAACTCCGTTTGGGACAGCCGGGGGCTACACCTTC. Translated: CASSATPFGTAGGYTF. The variable domain in full, with the rest retrieved from reference TRBV9 and TRBJ1-2, is DSGVTQTPKHLITATGQRVTLRCSPRSGDLSVYWYQQSLDQGLQFLIQYYNGEERAKGNILERFSAQQFPDLHSELNLSSLELGDSALYFCASSATPFGTAGGYTFGSGTRLTVV.

This clonotype was detected many times. V usage is TRBV7-9 and J usage is TRBJ1-3, with D maybe TRBD1 (6 bases). V was pared by 4 bases and J by 2 bases, with 6 bases between. The CDR3 is 13 residues long. Per germline, CDR1 SEHNR and CDR2 FQNEAQ (reference sequence). Here the CDR3 reads CASSSGAGNTIYF. In DNA form, the CDR3 reads TGTGCCAGCAGCTCAGGGGCTGGAAACACCATATATTTT. The variable domain in full, with the rest retrieved from reference TRBV7-9 and TRBJ1-3, is DTGVSQNPRHKITKRGQNVTFRCDPISEHNRLYWYRQTLGQGPEFLTYFQNEAQLEKSRLLSDRFSAERPKGSFSTLEIQRTEQGDSAMYLCASSSGAGNTIYFGEGSWLTVV.

This clonotype was counted ten times or more. The rearrangement joins TRBV7-9 to TRBJ2-5; possible D gene TRBD1, 5 bases. Germline V lookup: CDR1 SEHNR, CDR2 FQNEAQ (reference sequence). This CDR3 contains 15 residues. The V and J ends lost 3 bases and 1 base respectively, with 12 bases between them. CDR3 sequence reads: CASSFPAQVQETQYF. CDR3 nucleotide sequence: TGTGCCAGCAGCTTTCCAGCACAGGTCCAAGAGACCCAGTACTTC.

Comment on this clonotype: A much larger clonotype is one base distant, so this may be a read error. The CDR3 sequence: CASSSDDDLGPLHF. In DNA form, the CDR3 reads TGCGCCAGCAGCTCCGACGACGACTTGGGACCCCTCCACTTT. The gene calls are TRBV5-1 and TRBJ1-6; D is uncertain. The germline V and J ends were trimmed by 3 bases and 12 bases, with 16 bases remaining between them. The CDR3 runs to 14 residues. Germline V gene lookup returns CDR1 SGHRS and CDR2 YFSETQ. The full variable domain, completed using reference TRBV5-1 and TRBJ1-6, is KAGVTQTPRYLIKTRGQQVTLSCSPISGHRSVSWYQQTPGQGLQFLFEYFSETQRNKGNFPGRFSGRQFSNSRSEMNVSTLELGDSALYLCASSSDDDLGPLHFGNGTRLTVT.